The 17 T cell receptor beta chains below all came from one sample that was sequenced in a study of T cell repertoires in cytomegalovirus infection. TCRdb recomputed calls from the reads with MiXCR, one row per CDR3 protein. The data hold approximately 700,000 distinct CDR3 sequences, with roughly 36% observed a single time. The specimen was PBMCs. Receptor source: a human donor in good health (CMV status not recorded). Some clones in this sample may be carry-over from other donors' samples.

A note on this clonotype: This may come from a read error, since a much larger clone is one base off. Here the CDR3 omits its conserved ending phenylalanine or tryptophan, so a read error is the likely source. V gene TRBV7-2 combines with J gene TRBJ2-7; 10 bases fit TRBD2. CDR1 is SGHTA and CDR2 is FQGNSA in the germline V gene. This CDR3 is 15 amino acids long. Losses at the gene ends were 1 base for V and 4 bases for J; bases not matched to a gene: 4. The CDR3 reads CASSLGLAGVYEQYL. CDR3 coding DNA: TGTGCCAGCAGCTTAGGACTAGCGGGCGTATACGAGCAGTACTTA.

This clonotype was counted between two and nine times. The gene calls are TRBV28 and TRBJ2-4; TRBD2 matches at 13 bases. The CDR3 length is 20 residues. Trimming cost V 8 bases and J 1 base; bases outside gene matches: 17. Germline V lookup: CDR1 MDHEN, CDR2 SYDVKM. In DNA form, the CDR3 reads TGTGCCAGCCAGGTTCCCGTGAGACTAGCGGGAGGTGGGGCCAAAAACATTCAGTACTTC. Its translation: CASQVPVRLAGGGAKNIQYF. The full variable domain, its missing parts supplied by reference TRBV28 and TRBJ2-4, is DVKVTQSSRYLVKRTGEKVFLECVQDMDHENMFWYRQDPGLGLRLIYFSYDVKMKEKGDIPEGYSVSREKKERFSLILESASTNQTSMYLCASQVPVRLAGGGAKNIQYFGAGTRLSVL.

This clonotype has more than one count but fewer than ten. CDR3 sequence: CASNPRDGGAKQPQHF. The CDR3, as DNA: TGTGCCAGCAACCCTAGGGACGGAGGAGCAAAACAGCCCCAGCATTTT. The chain combines TRBV28 with TRBJ1-5; maybe TRBD1 (5 bases). This CDR3 spans 16 amino acids. Trimming pared 7 bases from V and 7 bases from J, leaving 23 bases between. Germline assignment: CDR1 MDHEN and CDR2 SYDVKM. Together with reference TRBV28 and TRBJ1-5, the CDR3 gives the full variable domain: DVKVTQSSRYLVKRTGEKVFLECVQDMDHENMFWYRQDPGLGLRLIYFSYDVKMKEKGDIPEGYSVSREKKERFSLILESASTNQTSMYLCASNPRDGGAKQPQHFGDGTRLSIL.

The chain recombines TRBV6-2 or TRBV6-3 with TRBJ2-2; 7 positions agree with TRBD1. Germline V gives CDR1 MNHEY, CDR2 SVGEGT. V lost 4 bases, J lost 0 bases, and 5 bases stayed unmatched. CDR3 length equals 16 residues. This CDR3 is CASSFGQDSNTGELFF. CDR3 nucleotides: TGTGCCAGCAGTTTCGGACAGGACTCGAACACCGGGGAGCTGTTTTTT.

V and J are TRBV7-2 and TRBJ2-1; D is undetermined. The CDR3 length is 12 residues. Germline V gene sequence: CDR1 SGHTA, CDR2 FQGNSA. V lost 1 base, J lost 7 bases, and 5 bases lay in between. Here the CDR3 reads CASSLVLNEQFF. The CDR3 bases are TGTGCCAGCAGCTTAGTATTGAATGAGCAGTTCTTC.

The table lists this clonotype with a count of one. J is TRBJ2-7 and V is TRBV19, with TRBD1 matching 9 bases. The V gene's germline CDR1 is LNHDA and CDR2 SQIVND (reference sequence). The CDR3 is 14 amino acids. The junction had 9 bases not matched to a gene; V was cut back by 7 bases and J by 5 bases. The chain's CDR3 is CASTPGQGWNEQYF. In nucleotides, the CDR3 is TGTGCCAGTACCCCGGGACAGGGATGGAACGAGCAGTACTTC.

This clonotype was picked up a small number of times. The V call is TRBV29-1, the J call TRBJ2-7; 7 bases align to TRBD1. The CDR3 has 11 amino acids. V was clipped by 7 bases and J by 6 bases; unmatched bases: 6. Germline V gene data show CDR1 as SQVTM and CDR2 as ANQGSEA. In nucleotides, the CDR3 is TGCAGCGCTACTTCAGGGGGCGAGCAGTACTTC. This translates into CSATSGGEQYF.

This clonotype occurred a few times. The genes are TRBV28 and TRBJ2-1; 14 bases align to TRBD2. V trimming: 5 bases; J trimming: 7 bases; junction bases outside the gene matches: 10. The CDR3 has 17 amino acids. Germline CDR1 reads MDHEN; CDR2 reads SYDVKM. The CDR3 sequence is CASSDPGTSGSWNEQFF. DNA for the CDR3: TGTGCCAGCAGTGACCCCGGGACTAGCGGGAGTTGGAATGAGCAGTTCTTC. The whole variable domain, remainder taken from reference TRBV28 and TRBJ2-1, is DVKVTQSSRYLVKRTGEKVFLECVQDMDHENMFWYRQDPGLGLRLIYFSYDVKMKEKGDIPEGYSVSREKKERFSLILESASTNQTSMYLCASSDPGTSGSWNEQFFGPGTRLTVL.

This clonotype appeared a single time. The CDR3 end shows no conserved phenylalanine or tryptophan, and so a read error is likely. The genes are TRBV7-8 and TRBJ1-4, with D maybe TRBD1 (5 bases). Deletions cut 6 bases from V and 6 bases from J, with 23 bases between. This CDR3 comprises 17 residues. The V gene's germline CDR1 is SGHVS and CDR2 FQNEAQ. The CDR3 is CASSPPGAPGGDEKLFC. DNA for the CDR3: TGTGCCAGCAGTCCCCCGGGAGCCCCCGGGGGGGATGAAAAACTGTTTTGT.

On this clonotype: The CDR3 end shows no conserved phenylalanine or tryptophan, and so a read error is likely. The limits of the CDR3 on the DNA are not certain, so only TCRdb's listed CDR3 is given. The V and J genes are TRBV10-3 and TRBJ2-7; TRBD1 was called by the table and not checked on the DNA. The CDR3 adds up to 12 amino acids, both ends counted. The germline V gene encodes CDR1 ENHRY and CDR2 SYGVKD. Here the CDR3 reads CAISDTKGQASL.

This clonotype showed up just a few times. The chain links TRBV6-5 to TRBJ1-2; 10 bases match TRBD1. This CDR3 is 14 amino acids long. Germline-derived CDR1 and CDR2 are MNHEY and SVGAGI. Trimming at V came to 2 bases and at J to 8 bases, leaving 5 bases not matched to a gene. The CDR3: CASSYRDRGAGYTF. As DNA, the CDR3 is TGTGCCAGCAGTTACCGGGACAGGGGCGCCGGCTACACCTTC.

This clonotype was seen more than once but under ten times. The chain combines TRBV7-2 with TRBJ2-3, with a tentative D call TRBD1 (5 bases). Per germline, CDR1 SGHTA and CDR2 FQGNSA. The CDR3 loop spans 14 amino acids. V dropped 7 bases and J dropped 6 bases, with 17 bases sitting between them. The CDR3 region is CASTSDGPGDTQYF. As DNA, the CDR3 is TGTGCCAGCACCTCCGACGGGCCAGGGGATACGCAGTATTTT.

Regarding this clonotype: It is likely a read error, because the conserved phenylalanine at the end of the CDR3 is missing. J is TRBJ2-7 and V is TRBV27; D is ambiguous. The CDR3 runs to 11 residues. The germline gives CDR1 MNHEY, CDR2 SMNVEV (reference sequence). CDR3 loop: CASSSGYEQYC. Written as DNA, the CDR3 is TGCGCCAGCAGTTCGGGCTACGAGCAGTACTGC.

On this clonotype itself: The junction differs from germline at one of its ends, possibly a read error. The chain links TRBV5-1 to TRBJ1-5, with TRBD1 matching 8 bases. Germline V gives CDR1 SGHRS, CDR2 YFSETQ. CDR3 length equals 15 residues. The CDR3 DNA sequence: TGCGCCAGCAGCTTGGACGGACAGGGCAACCAGCCCCAGCATTTT. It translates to CASSLDGQGNQPQHF.

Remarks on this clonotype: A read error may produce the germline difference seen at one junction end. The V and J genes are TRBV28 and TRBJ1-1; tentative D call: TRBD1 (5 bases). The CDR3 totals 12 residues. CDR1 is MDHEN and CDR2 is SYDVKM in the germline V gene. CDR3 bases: TGTGCGAGCAGATCGGGACGAACTGAAGATTTCTTT. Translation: CASRSGRTEDFF.

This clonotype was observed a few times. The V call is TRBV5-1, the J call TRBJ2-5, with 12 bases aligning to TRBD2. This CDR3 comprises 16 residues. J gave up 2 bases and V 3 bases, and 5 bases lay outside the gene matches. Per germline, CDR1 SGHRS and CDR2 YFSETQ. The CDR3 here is CASSSGLAGLQETQYF. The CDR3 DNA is TGCGCCAGCAGCTCCGGACTAGCGGGGCTACAAGAGACCCAGTACTTC.

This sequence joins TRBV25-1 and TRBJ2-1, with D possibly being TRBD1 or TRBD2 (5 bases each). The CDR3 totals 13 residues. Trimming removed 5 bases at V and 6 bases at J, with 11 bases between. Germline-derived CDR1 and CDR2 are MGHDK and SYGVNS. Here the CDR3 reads CASSRGTSNEQFF. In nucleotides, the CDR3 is TGTGCCAGCAGTAGGGGAACTAGCAATGAGCAGTTCTTC. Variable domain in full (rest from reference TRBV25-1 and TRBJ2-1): EADIYQTPRYLVIGTGKKITLECSQTMGHDKMYWYQQDPGMELHLIHYSYGVNSTEKGDLSSESTVSRIRTEHFPLTLESARPSHTSQYLCASSRGTSNEQFFGPGTRLTVL.